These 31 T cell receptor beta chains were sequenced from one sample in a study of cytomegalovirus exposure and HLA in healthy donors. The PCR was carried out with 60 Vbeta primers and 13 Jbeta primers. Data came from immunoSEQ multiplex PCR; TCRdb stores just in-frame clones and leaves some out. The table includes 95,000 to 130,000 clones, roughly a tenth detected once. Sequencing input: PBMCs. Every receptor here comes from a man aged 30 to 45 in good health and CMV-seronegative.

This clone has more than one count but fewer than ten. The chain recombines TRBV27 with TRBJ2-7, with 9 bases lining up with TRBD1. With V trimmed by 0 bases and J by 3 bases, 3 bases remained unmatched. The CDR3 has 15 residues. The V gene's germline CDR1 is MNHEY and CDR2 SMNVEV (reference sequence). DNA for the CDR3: TGTGCCAGCAGTTTATCCGACAGGGGGGGCTACGAGCAGTACTTC. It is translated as CASSLSDRGGYEQYF.

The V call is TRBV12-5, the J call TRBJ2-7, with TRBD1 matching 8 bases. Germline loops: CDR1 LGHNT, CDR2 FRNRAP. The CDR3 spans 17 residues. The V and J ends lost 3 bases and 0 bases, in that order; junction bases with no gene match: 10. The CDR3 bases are TGTGCTAGTGGTTTAGGGACAGGAGGACTAAGCTCCTACGAGCAGTACTTC. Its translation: CASGLGTGGLSSYEQYF.

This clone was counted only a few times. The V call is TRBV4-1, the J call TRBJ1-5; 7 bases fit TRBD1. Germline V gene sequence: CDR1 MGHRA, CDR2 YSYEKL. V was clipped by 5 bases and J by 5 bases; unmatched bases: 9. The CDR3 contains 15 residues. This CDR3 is CASSSSSRGDQPQHF. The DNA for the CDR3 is TGCGCCAGCAGCTCGAGTTCCAGGGGGGATCAGCCCCAGCATTTT.

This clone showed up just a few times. CDR3 sequence (DNA): TGTGCCAGCAGCGTAGACCCACGAGGGGGTTACAATGAGCAGTTCTTC. Its protein product is CASSVDPRGGYNEQFF. The chain joins TRBV9 to TRBJ2-1; perhaps TRBD1 as D (6 bases). CDR1 and CDR2 from the germline V gene are SGDLS and YYNGEE. V was cut by 0 bases and J by 4 bases, with 14 bases left in between. CDR3 length equals 16 residues.

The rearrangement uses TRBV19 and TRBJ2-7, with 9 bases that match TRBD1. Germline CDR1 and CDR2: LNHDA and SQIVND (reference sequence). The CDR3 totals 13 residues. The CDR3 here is CASGGTGPGEQYF. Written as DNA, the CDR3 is TGTGCAAGTGGGGGGACAGGGCCCGGCGAGCAGTACTTC.

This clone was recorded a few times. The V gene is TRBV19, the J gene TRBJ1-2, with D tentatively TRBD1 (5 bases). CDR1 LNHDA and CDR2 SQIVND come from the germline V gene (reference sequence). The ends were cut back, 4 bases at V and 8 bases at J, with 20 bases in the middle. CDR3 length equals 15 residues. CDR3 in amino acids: CASSNRGTGIEGYTF. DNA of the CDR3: TGTGCCAGTAGTAATCGGGGGACCGGTATAGAAGGCTACACCTTC.

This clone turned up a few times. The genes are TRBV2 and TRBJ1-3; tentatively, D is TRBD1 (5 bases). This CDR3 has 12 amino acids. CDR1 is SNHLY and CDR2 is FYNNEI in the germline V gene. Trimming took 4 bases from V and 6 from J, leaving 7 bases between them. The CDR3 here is CASSAGENTIYF. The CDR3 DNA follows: TGTGCCAGCAGTGCGGGGGAAAACACCATATATTTT.

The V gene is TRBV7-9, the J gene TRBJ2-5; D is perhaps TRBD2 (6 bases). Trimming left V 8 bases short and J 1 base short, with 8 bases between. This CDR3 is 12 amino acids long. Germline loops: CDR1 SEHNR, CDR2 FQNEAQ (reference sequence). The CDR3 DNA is TGTGCCAGCGGAGCGGGCCAAGAGACCCAGTACTTC. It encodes CASGAGQETQYF.

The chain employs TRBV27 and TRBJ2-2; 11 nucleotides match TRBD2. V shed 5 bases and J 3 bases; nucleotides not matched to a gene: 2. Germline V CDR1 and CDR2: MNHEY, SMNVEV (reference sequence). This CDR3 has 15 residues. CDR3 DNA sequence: TGTGCCAGCAGTGTAGCGGGGGGGCACACCGGGGAGCTGTTTTTT. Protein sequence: CASSVAGGHTGELFF.

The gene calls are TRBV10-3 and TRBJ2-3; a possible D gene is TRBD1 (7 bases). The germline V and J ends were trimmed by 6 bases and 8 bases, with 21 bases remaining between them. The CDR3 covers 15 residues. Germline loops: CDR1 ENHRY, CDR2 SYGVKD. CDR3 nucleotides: TGTGCCATCAGCCCCGGAGGGACAGCACCAGGTACGCAGTATTTT. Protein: CAISPGGTAPGTQYF.

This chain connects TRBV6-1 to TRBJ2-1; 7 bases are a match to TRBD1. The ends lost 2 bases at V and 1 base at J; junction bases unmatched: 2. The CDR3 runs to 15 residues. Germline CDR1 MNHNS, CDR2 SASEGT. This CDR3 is CASSETTGSYNEQFF. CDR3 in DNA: TGTGCCAGCAGTGAAACGACAGGGTCCTACAATGAGCAGTTCTTC.

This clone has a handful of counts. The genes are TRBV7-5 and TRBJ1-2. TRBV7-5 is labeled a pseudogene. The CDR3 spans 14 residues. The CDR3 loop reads CARSLCREGYGYTF. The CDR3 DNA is TGTGCCAGAAGCTTATGCAGGGAGGGCTATGGCTACACCTTC.

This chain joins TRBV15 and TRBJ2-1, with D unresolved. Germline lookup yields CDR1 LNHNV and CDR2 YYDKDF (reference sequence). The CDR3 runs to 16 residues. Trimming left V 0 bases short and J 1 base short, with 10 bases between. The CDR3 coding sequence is TGTGCCACCAGCAGAGATCCCCCGCGATCCTACAATGAGCAGTTCTTC. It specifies CATSRDPPRSYNEQFF.

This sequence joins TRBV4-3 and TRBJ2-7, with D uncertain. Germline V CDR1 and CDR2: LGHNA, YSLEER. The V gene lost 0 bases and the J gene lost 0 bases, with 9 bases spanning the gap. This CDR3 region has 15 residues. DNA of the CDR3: TGCGCCAGCAGCCAAGATCAGGATTTCTCCTACGAGCAGTACTTC. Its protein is CASSQDQDFSYEQYF.

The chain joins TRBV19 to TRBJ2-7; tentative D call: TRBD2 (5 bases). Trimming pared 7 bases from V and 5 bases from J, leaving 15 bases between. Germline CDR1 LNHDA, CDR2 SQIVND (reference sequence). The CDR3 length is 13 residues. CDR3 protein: CASTLGGGDEQYF. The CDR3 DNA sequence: TGTGCCAGTACCCTAGGAGGAGGAGACGAGCAGTACTTC.

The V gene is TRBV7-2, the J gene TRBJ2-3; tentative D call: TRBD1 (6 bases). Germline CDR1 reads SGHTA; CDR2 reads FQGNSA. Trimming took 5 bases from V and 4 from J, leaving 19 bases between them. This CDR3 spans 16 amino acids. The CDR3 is CASSRTARGAADTQYF. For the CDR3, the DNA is TGTGCCAGCAGCCGTACGGCCAGGGGAGCTGCAGATACGCAGTATTTT.

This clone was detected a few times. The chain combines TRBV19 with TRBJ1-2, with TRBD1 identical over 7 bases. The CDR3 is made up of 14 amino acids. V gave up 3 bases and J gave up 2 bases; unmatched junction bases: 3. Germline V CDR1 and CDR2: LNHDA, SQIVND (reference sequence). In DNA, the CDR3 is TGTGCCAGTAGTATTGACAGGGCAAACTATGGCTACACCTTC. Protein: CASSIDRANYGYTF.

Here the CDR3 reads CASRYTISNQPQHF. The CDR3 DNA reads as TGTGCCAGCAGATATACGATTAGCAATCAGCCCCAGCATTTT. The chain links TRBV19 to TRBJ1-5; unclear D gene. The CDR3 consists of 14 residues. V gave up 9 bases and J gave up 0 bases, with 12 bases separating them. Germline CDR1 is LNHDA and CDR2 is SQIVND (reference sequence).

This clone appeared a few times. Here the CDR3 DNA reads TGTGCCAGCCGCGGCGTCTCTGGGGCCAACGTCCTGACTTTC. Translating it yields CASRGVSGANVLTF. This chain connects TRBV28 to TRBJ2-6; no definite D call. The CDR3 spans 14 residues. CDR1 is MDHEN and CDR2 is SYDVKM in the germline V gene. Trimming removed 8 bases at V and 0 bases at J, with 8 bases between.

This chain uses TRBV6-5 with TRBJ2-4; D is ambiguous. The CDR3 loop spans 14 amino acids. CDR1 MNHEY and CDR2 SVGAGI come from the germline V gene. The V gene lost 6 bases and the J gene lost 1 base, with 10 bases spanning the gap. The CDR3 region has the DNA TGTGCCAGCAGCCCAGGCAGTGCCAAAAACATTCAGTACTTC. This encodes CASSPGSAKNIQYF.

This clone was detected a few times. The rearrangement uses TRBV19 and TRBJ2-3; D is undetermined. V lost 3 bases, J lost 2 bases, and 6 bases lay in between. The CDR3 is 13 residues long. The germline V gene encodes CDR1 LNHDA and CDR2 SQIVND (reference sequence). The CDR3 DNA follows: TGTGCCAGTAGTATGACTCACACAGATACGCAGTATTTT. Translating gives CASSMTHTDTQYF. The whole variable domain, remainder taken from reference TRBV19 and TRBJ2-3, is DGGITQSPKYLFRKEGQNVTLSCEQNLNHDAMYWYRQDPGQGLRLIYYSQIVNDFQKGDIAEGYSVSREKKESFPLTVTSAQKNPTAFYLCASSMTHTDTQYFGPGTRLTVL.

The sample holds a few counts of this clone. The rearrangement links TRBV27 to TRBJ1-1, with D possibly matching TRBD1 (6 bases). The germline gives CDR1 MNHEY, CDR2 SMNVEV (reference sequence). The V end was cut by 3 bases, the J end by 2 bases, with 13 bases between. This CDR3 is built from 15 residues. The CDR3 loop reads CASSFRGRGNTEAFF. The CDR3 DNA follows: TGTGCCAGCAGTTTCAGGGGCCGGGGAAACACTGAAGCTTTCTTT.

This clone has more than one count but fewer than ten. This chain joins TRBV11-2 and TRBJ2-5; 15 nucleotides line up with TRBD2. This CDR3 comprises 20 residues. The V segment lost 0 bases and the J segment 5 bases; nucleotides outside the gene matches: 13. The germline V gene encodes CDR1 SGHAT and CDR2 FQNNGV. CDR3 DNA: TGTGCCAGCAGCTTAGATCCCACAAGGGGACTAGCGGGAGGACGGGAGACCCAGTACTTC. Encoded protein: CASSLDPTRGLAGGRETQYF.

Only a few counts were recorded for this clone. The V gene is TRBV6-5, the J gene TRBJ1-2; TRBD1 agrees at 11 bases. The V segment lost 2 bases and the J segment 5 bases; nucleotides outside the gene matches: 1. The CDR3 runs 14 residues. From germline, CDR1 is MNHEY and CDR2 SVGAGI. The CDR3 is CASSYGTGGYGYTF. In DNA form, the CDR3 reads TGTGCCAGCAGTTACGGGACAGGGGGTTATGGCTACACCTTC.

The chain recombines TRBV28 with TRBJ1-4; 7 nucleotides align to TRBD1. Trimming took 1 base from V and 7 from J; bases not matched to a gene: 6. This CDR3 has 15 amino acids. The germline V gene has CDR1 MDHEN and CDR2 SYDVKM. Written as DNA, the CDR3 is TGTGCCAGCAGTTTATCCCCCCGACAGGGTGAAAAACTGTTTTTT. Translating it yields CASSLSPRQGEKLFF.

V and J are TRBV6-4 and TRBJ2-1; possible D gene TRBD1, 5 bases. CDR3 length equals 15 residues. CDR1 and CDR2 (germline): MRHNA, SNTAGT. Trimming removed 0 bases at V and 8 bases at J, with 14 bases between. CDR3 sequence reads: CASSDSAQGTYEQFF. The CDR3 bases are TGTGCCAGCAGTGACTCGGCCCAGGGTACCTATGAGCAGTTCTTC.

Written as DNA, the CDR3 is TGTGCCAGCAGCCCCGGGAGGGTCAACTATGGCTACACCTTC. Its protein product is CASSPGRVNYGYTF. The chain employs TRBV7-9 and TRBJ1-2, with no clear D. Germline CDR1 is SEHNR and CDR2 is FQNEAQ (reference sequence). V was clipped by 5 bases and J by 2 bases, with 12 bases between them. The CDR3 sequence is 14 residues long.

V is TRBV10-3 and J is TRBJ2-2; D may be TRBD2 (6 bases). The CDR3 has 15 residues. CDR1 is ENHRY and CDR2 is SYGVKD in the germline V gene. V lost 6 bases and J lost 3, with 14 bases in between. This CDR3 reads CAIRLEPGDTGELFF. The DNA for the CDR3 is TGTGCCATCAGACTCGAACCGGGGGACACCGGGGAGCTGTTTTTT.

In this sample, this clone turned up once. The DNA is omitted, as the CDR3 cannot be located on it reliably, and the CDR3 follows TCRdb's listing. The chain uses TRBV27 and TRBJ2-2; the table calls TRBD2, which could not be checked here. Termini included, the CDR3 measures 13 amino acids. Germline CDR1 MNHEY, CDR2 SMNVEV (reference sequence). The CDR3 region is CASTSRRAGELFF.

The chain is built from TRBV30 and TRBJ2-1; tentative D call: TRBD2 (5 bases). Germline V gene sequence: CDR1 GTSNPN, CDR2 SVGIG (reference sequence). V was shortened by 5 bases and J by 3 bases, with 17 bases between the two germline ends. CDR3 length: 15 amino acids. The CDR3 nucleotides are TGTGCCTGGCACCCTCCCGGGGAGAACTACAATGAGCAGTTCTTC. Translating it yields CAWHPPGENYNEQFF. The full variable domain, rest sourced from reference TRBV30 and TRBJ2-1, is SQTIHQWPATLVQPVGSPLSLECTVEGTSNPNLYWYRQAAGRGLQLLFYSVGIGQISSEVPQNLSASRPQDRQFILSSKKLLLSDSGFYLCAWHPPGENYNEQFFGPGTRLTVL.

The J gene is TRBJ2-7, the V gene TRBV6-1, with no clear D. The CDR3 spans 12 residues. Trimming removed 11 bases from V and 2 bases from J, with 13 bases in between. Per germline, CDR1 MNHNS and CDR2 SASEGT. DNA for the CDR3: TGTGCCCGACAATCCGCACCCTACGAGCAGTACTTC. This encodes CARQSAPYEQYF.